These 10 T cell receptor beta chains came from one sample sequenced in a study of T cells in Graves' hyperthyroidism and ophthalmopathy. Authors of the study amplified TCR beta CDR3 regions from RNA transcripts. The study used the HTBI primer set for a first-round RT-PCR of the TCR CDR3. A single record per CDR3 protein comes from TCRdb applying MiXCR to the multiplex PCR reads. Seen here are roughly 560,000 distinct CDR3 sequences, roughly 14% observed once, and the top ten hold around 4.1%. Material: blood. Source of these receptors: a woman between 40 and 50 years old with Graves' ophthalmopathy.

This clonotype was seen a handful of times. This chain connects TRBV11-2 to TRBJ2-7; 14 positions match TRBD2. The CDR3 length is 17 residues. Germline lookup yields CDR1 SGHAT and CDR2 FQNNGV. Losses at the gene ends were 3 bases for V and 7 bases for J; bases not matched to a gene: 11. CDR3 residues: CASSLTSGRAYGKEQYF. The CDR3 DNA sequence: TGTGCCAGCAGCTTGACTAGCGGGAGGGCCTATGGAAAAGAGCAGTACTTC.

This clonotype was observed at least ten times. The CDR3 sequence: CSATRPDVYEQYF. The CDR3 DNA sequence: TGCAGTGCTACCAGACCGGACGTCTACGAGCAGTACTTC. This chain links TRBV20-1 with TRBJ2-7; D not certain. The V end was cut by 4 bases, the J end by 3 bases, with 13 bases between. There are 13 residues in the CDR3. CDR1 is DFQATT and CDR2 is SNEGSKA in the germline V gene (reference sequence).

This clonotype turned up a few times. The genes are TRBV4-3 and TRBJ2-7; 7 bases are a match to TRBD1. The trim removed 0 bases at V and 2 bases at J, leaving 7 bases unmatched. From germline, CDR1 is LGHNA and CDR2 YSLEER. The CDR3 consists of 16 residues. The CDR3 coding sequence is TGCGCCAGCAGCCAAGATAGGACAGGCCTCCCCTACGAGCAGTACTTC. Protein sequence: CASSQDRTGLPYEQYF.

The rearrangement links TRBV6-2 or TRBV6-3 to TRBJ2-7; 10 bases align to TRBD2. Germline trimming cut 2 bases from V and 0 bases from J; bases unmatched to any gene: 4. The CDR3 is 16 amino acids. In germline, CDR1 is MNHEY, CDR2 SVGEGT. The DNA for the CDR3 is TGTGCCAGCAGTTACCGGCTAGCGGGGGCCTCCTACGAGCAGTACTTC. It encodes CASSYRLAGASYEQYF.

The chain has TRBV6-5 and TRBJ1-1, with D unresolved. Germline values: CDR1 MNHEY, CDR2 SVGAGI. Trimming took off 0 bases at V and 0 bases at J, with 8 bases between the two ends. The CDR3 is 15 amino acids. The CDR3: CASSYSRVVNTEAFF. The CDR3 coding sequence is TGTGCCAGCAGTTACTCTCGGGTTGTGAACACTGAAGCTTTCTTT.

The chain recombines TRBV7-2 with TRBJ1-1, with D possibly matching TRBD1 (6 bases). Trimming removed 4 bases at V and 5 bases at J, with 14 bases between. Germline values: CDR1 SGHTA, CDR2 FQGNSA. The CDR3 runs to 14 residues. DNA for the CDR3: TGTGCCAGCAGCTCCAACAGGGTTGGGACTGAAGCTTTCTTT. Protein product: CASSSNRVGTEAFF.

This clonotype was observed a handful of times. V is TRBV29-1 and J is TRBJ1-1; a possible D gene is TRBD1 (5 bases). Germline lookup yields CDR1 SQVTM and CDR2 ANQGSEA. The CDR3 loop spans 14 amino acids. V lost 6 bases, J lost 1 base, and 15 bases lay in between. The CDR3 nucleotides read TGCAGCGTGGGCGGGACCTTTGAGAACACTGAAGCTTTCTTT. This encodes CSVGGTFENTEAFF.

DNA of the CDR3: TGTGCCTGGAGCGCCTGGTCCTCCACCGGGGAGCTGTTTTTT. Its protein product is CAWSAWSSTGELFF. The rearrangement joins TRBV30 to TRBJ2-2; D is undetermined. Germline CDR1 and CDR2: GTSNPN and SVGIG (reference sequence). Deletions cut 3 bases from V and 4 bases from J, with 12 bases between. The CDR3 has 14 residues.

There are a few counts of this clonotype. The chain carries TRBV7-6 and TRBJ1-1; D remains ambiguous. Germline assignment: CDR1 SGHVS and CDR2 FNYEAQ. CDR3 length: 13 amino acids. The V and J ends lost 5 bases and 4 bases respectively, with 11 bases between them. CDR3 coding DNA: TGTGCCAGCAGCAGAAGACAACTCACTGAAGCTTTCTTT. Translating gives CASSRRQLTEAFF.

This clonotype appeared many times. This chain connects TRBV7-8 to TRBJ2-5, with TRBD2 matching 7 bases. Trimming removed 0 bases from V and 5 bases from J; junction bases left unmatched: 3. Germline values: CDR1 SGHVS, CDR2 FQNEAQ. The CDR3 runs 14 residues. The CDR3 coding sequence is TGTGCCAGCAGCTTAGCGGGAGGGTGGGAGACCCAGTACTTC. This encodes CASSLAGGWETQYF.